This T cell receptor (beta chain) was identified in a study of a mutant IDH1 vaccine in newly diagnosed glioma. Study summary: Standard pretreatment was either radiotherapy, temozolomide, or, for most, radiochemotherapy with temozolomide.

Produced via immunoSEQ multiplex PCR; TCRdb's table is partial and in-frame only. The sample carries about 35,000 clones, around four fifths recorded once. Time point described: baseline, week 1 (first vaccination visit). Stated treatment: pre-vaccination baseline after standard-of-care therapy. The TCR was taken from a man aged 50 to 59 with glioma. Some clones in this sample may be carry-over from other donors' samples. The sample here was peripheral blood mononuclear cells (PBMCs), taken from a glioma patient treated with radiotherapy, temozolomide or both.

CDR3 region: CASSKTAITYEQYF. The CDR3 coding sequence is TGTGCCAGCAGTAAGACAGCCATTACCTACGAGCAGTACTTC. The chain is built from TRBV6-1 and TRBJ2-7; D is perhaps TRBD1 (5 bases). The germline gives CDR1 MNHNS, CDR2 SASEGT. This CDR3 contains 14 residues. Trimming cost V 5 bases and J 2 bases, with 13 bases left between them.